This entry lists 19 T cell receptor beta chains sequenced from one sample in a study of blood T cell repertoires in COVID-19. TCRdb's table, derived via immunoSEQ multiplex PCR, lists solely in-frame clones and lacks some. The table shows roughly 140,000 clones, with about 86% occurring only once. Source material: peripheral blood. These receptors all come from a man aged 70-80 years with acute or convalescent COVID-19.

The V gene is TRBV3-1 (or the pseudogene TRBV3-2), the J gene TRBJ2-7, with TRBD2 matching over 8 bases. Trimming at V came to 4 bases and at J to 0 bases, leaving 11 bases not matched to a gene. The CDR3 loop spans 17 amino acids. Germline V gives CDR1 LGHDT, CDR2 YNNKEL (reference sequence). CDR3 sequence: CASSLPLGSGNSYEQYF. The DNA of the CDR3 is TGTGCCAGCAGCCTGCCTTTAGGTAGCGGGAACTCCTACGAGCAGTACTTC.

The V call is TRBV11-2, the J call TRBJ2-2; a weak D match, TRBD2 (6 bases). Germline V gene data show CDR1 as SGHAT and CDR2 as FQNNGV. CDR3 size: 16 residues. Trimming removed 3 bases from V and 4 bases from J, with 15 bases in between. CDR3 residues: CASSFFTSRSTGELFF. The CDR3 nucleotides are TGTGCCAGCAGCTTCTTCACTAGCCGGAGCACCGGGGAGCTGTTTTTT. Drawing the rest from reference TRBV11-2 and TRBJ2-2, the complete variable domain is EAGVAQSPRYKIIEKRQSVAFWCNPISGHATLYWYQQILGQGPKLLIQFQNNGVVDDSQLPKDRFSAERLKGVDSTLKIQPAKLEDSAVYLCASSFFTSRSTGELFFGEGSRLTVL.

The chain joins TRBV5-5 to TRBJ2-1; 11 bases align to TRBD2. V gave up 2 bases and J gave up 5 bases; unmatched junction bases: 18. Germline CDR1 is SGHKS and CDR2 is YYEKEE (reference sequence). The CDR3 covers 20 residues. CDR3 region: CASSFWRLAGPGTKNNEQFF. The DNA for the CDR3 is TGTGCCAGCAGCTTCTGGAGACTAGCGGGACCCGGAACCAAAAACAATGAGCAGTTCTTC.

This chain joins TRBV6-2 or TRBV6-3 and TRBJ1-5; 7 nucleotides agree with TRBD1. CDR1 MNHEY and CDR2 SVGEGT come from the germline V gene. V shed 6 bases and J 6 bases; nucleotides not matched to a gene: 8. CDR3 length: 14 residues. This chain's CDR3 is CASSSFRGSQPQHF. CDR3 sequence (DNA): TGTGCCAGCAGCAGCTTCAGGGGGAGTCAGCCCCAGCATTTT.

The rearrangement joins TRBV2 to TRBJ2-1, with 7 bases matching TRBD2. CDR1 is SNHLY and CDR2 is FYNNEI in the germline V gene. This CDR3 is built from 14 residues. Losses at the gene ends were 6 bases for V and 7 bases for J; bases not matched to a gene: 9. The CDR3 loop is CASRRLAGANEQFF. For the CDR3, the DNA is TGTGCCAGCAGAAGACTGGCGGGAGCAAATGAGCAGTTCTTC.

The V gene is TRBV6-5, the J gene TRBJ2-1, with D possibly matching TRBD1 (5 bases). CDR3 length: 15 residues. Germline CDR1 is MNHEY and CDR2 is SVGAGI. Trimming removed 6 bases from V and 2 bases from J, with 14 bases in between. CDR3 in DNA: TGTGCCAGCAGCGAGACAGTAGTGGCCTACAATGAGCAGTTCTTC. Its protein is CASSETVVAYNEQFF.

This chain uses TRBV15 with TRBJ2-5; 8 bases line up with TRBD2. CDR3 length equals 15 residues. CDR1 is LNHNV and CDR2 is YYDKDF in the germline V gene (reference sequence). V shed 0 bases, J shed 6 bases, and the junction held 6 bases outside the gene matches. In DNA, the CDR3 is TGTGCCACCAGCAGAGATTTCGGGAGGGCAAAGACCCAGTACTTC. The encoded protein is CATSRDFGRAKTQYF. The whole variable domain, remainder taken from reference TRBV15 and TRBJ2-5, is DAMVIQNPRYQVTQFGKPVTLSCSQTLNHNVMYWYQQKSSQAPKLLFHYYDKDFNNEADTPDNFQSRRPNTSFCFLDIRSPGLGDTAMYLCATSRDFGRAKTQYFGPGTRLLVL.

This clone was seen just once. The chain carries TRBV15 and TRBJ2-3; D is unresolved. The CDR3 contains 14 residues. Germline values: CDR1 LNHNV, CDR2 YYDKDF (reference sequence). The ends were cut back, 5 bases at V and 0 bases at J, with 9 bases in the middle. The CDR3 DNA sequence: TGTGCCACCAGCTGGGCCCGTAGCACAGATACGCAGTATTTT. It is translated as CATSWARSTDTQYF.

The V gene is TRBV6-2 or TRBV6-3, the J gene TRBJ2-7; D remains unclear. The CDR3 spans 13 residues. V was shortened by 4 bases and J by 2 bases, with 9 bases between the two germline ends. CDR1 is MNHEY and CDR2 is SVGEGT in the germline V gene. CDR3 sequence reads: CASSSGRTYEQYF. The CDR3 nucleotides are TGTGCCAGCAGTTCTGGCAGAACCTACGAGCAGTACTTC.

The chain recombines TRBV5-6 with TRBJ2-7; 9 bases are a match to TRBD2. This CDR3 has 13 residues. Germline CDR1 and CDR2: SGHDT and YYEEEE. The V gene end was trimmed by 5 bases and the J gene end by 7 bases; junction bases not matched to a gene: 7. CDR3 DNA: TGTGCCAGCAGAGCGGGAGGAACGGGGGAGCAGTACTTC. Protein sequence: CASRAGGTGEQYF.

This chain connects TRBV24-1 to TRBJ2-7; TRBD2 agrees at 14 bases. V shed 10 bases and J 2 bases; nucleotides not matched to a gene: 6. Germline V gene data show CDR1 as KGHDR and CDR2 as SFDVKD. The CDR3 spans 15 residues. The CDR3 DNA follows: TGTGCCACTTCCGGGACTAGCGGGAGCACCTACGAGCAGTACTTC. It encodes CATSGTSGSTYEQYF.

The chain joins TRBV5-6 to TRBJ1-2; 9 bases are a match to TRBD1. The CDR3 length is 12 residues. J gave up 11 bases and V 3 bases, and 5 bases lay outside the gene matches. CDR1 and CDR2 (germline): SGHDT, YYEEEE. The CDR3 bases are TGTGCCAGCAGCTCCCGGGACAGGGAATACACCTTC. This sequence encodes CASSSRDREYTF.

The V call is TRBV28, the J call TRBJ1-5; 8 nucleotides line up with TRBD1. The V gene's germline CDR1 is MDHEN and CDR2 SYDVKM. CDR3 length: 14 amino acids. The V gene end was trimmed by 3 bases and the J gene end by 5 bases; junction bases not matched to a gene: 3. This CDR3 is CASSFGQGHQPQHF. The CDR3 nucleotides read TGTGCCAGCAGTTTTGGACAGGGCCATCAGCCCCAGCATTTT.

V is TRBV5-1 and J is TRBJ2-5, with D possibly being TRBD1 (6 bases). The germline CDR1 and CDR2 sequences are SGHRS and YFSETQ. V was cut by 2 bases and J by 2 bases, with 10 bases left in between. This CDR3 is built from 14 residues. CDR3 residues: CASSLQGLQETQYF. In DNA, the CDR3 is TGCGCCAGCAGCTTACAGGGATTACAAGAGACCCAGTACTTC.

About this clone: In the same sample, other DNA sequences code for this CDR3. The J gene is TRBJ2-3, the V gene TRBV18; TRBD2 might be the D (6 bases). With 2 bases removed from V and 3 bases from J, the gap between germline ends came to 9 bases. This CDR3 comprises 14 residues. Germline V gives CDR1 KGHSH, CDR2 LQKENI. The CDR3 loop is CASSPGLATDTQYF. In DNA, the CDR3 is TGTGCCAGCTCACCAGGTCTAGCGACAGATACGCAGTATTTT.

The V call is TRBV5-1, the J call TRBJ2-7, with D tentatively TRBD1 (5 bases). Per germline, CDR1 SGHRS and CDR2 YFSETQ. V lost 4 bases and J lost 3, with 11 bases in between. The CDR3 is 13 amino acids. DNA for the CDR3: TGCGCCAGCAGCCTGGCGCAGGGCTACGAGCAGTACTTC. Amino acids: CASSLAQGYEQYF. Drawing the rest from reference TRBV5-1 and TRBJ2-7, the complete variable domain is KAGVTQTPRYLIKTRGQQVTLSCSPISGHRSVSWYQQTPGQGLQFLFEYFSETQRNKGNFPGRFSGRQFSNSRSEMNVSTLELGDSALYLCASSLAQGYEQYFGPGTRLTVT.

This clone showed up just a few times. The chain has TRBV19 and TRBJ2-7; 9 nucleotides agree with TRBD2. CDR1 LNHDA and CDR2 SQIVND come from the germline V gene (reference sequence). The J segment lost 4 bases and the V segment lost 3 bases, leaving 1 base of the junction unmatched. The CDR3 is made up of 13 amino acids. The CDR3 sequence is CASSILAGYEQYF. CDR3 DNA sequence: TGTGCCAGTAGTATCCTAGCGGGGTACGAGCAGTACTTC.

The J gene is TRBJ2-7, the V gene TRBV13; TRBD1 is a possible D gene (6 bases). V was pared by 3 bases and J by 2 bases, with 11 bases between. Germline V CDR1 and CDR2: PRHDT, FYEKMQ (reference sequence). The CDR3 extends over 14 amino acids. The DNA of the CDR3 is TGTGCCAGCAGCTTCCAGGGGTACCCCTACGAGCAGTACTTC. It codes for CASSFQGYPYEQYF.

This chain links TRBV7-2 with TRBJ1-5, with unresolved D. CDR1 SGHTA and CDR2 FQGNSA come from the germline V gene. V gave up 3 bases and J gave up 3 bases, with 9 bases separating them. This CDR3 has 14 amino acids. The CDR3 DNA is TGTGCCAGCAGCTTGGGAGGGTTCAATCAGCCCCAGCATTTT. This encodes CASSLGGFNQPQHF.